This TCR beta chain comes out of a study of blood T cell repertoires in COVID-19 (dated by TCRdb to 2018 to 2020). About the full investigation: Samples from collaborators originated in the United States, Italy and Spain and spanned both the acute and convalescent phases of COVID-19. The prospective study material was composed of cDNA or gDNA derived from T cells, B-cell-depleted T cells, or PBMCs. Subjects who had been exposed to COVID-19, were actively infected with it, or had recovered from it provided the deeply sampled blood TCRbeta repertoires that made up the dataset. The repertoires were released in a freely available public database intended as a resource for research on the immune response to SARS-CoV-2. Samples were obtained from the ongoing ImmuneRACE study (first 160 participants) and from 1,254 subjects provided by 6 global collaborators. The sample metadata nearly always contained a de-identified subject ID, COVID-19 status, age in years and sex. Where HLA class I and class II types were available, the types were taken from metadata supplied by the sample provider, not from assay-based typing. Findings and caveats that apply to the study as a whole: Clinical and demographic metadata were provided uncurated, with the amount varying by source and participant.

CDR3 length: 15 amino acids, cysteine to phenylalanine. The CDR3 DNA has 45 bases and is translated from base 1. Taken from the germline V gene, the CDR1 and CDR2 loops are MGHRA and YSYEKL. Comments on this clone: Its antigen is currently not known. One end of the junction fails to match germline, which may point to a read error.

TCRbeta CDR3 regions were amplified from genomic DNA by means of the immunoSEQ Assay, a bias-controlled multiplex PCR. On the authors' methods: The number of nucleated cells in each sample was estimated by amplification of reference gene primers within the assay. Sequence reads were collapsed and filtered to measure the absolute abundance of every unique TCRbeta CDR3 rearrangement. For each sample, productive Simpson clonality was calculated as the square root of Simpson's diversity index across productive rearrangements. TCRdb provides this immuneACCESS table in a form limited to in-frame rearrangements. Some clones are lacking; in checked studies, under half of them reflect an unresolved V gene, and why the rest are absent is not known. Clone size and the V and J calls come from that table; the DNA yielded D and trimming. Here the sample has 150,000 or so clones; roughly 80% occur a single time. The ten largest clones add up to more than 7% of the sample.

The collaborating institutions used their own protocols to collect whole blood in K2EDTA tubes. For TCRbeta analysis, collaborator samples were shipped as frozen whole blood, as isolated PBMCs, or as DNA extracted from either sample type. This TCR was sampled from a human donor with acute or convalescent COVID-19. The donor label of this sample is uncertain. Sequenced material: peripheral blood. The sequence is built from TRBV4-1 and TRBJ1-5; no D gene is confidently identified. CDR3 region: CASRQVNFPNQPQHF. The nucleotide sequence reads TGCGCCAGCCGCCAGGTTAACTTTCCCAATCAGCCCCAGCATTTT.